This note documents a single T cell receptor (beta chain) sequence. What it binds is not known. This sample was taken from a study of OX40 agonist ivuxolimab in advanced cancers. Overall study: Patients undergoing dose escalation presented with hepatocellular carcinoma, melanoma, renal cell or head and neck cancer.

This CDR3 has 14 amino acids. Trimming took 7 bases from V and 2 from J; bases not matched to a gene: 8. Per the germline V gene, CDR1 is MNHEY and CDR2 is SVGAGI. Study-wide results and caveats: Those patients achieving a partial response at 0.1-3.0 mg/kg showed among the lowest clonal expansion.

Exclusion applied to patients with autoimmune disease history or systemic immunosuppression. Profiled with immunoSEQ multiplex PCR; TCRdb holds only in-frame clones, not every one. Here the sample spans about 29,000 clones, more than 75% being singletons. This clonotype originated in an adult with an advanced solid tumor such as melanoma, head and neck, liver or kidney cancer. The V gene is TRBV6-5, the J gene TRBJ2-7, with 7 positions matching TRBD2. Sequenced material: CD4+ or CD8+ T cells sorted from blood, taken in a trial of the OX40 agonist ivuxolimab. CDR3 protein: CASTRSGKPYEQYF. CDR3 nucleotides: TGTGCCAGCACTAGGAGCGGGAAGCCCTACGAGCAGTACTTC.